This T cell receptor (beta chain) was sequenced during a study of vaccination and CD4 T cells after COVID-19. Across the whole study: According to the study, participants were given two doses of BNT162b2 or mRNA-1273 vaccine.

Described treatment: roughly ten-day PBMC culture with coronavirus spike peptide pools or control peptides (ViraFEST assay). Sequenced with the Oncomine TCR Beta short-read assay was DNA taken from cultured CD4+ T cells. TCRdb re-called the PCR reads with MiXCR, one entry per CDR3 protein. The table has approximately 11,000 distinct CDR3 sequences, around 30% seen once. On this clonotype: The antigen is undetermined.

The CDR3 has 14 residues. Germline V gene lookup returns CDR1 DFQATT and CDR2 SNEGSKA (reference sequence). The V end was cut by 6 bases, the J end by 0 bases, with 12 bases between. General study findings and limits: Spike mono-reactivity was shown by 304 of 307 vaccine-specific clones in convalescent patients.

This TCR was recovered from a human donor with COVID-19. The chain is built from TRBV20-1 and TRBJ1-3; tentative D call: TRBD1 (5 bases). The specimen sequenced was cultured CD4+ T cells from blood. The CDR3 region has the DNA TGCAGTGCCGCCGACAGCAGCTCTGGAAACACCATATATTTT. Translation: CSAADSSSGNTIYF.